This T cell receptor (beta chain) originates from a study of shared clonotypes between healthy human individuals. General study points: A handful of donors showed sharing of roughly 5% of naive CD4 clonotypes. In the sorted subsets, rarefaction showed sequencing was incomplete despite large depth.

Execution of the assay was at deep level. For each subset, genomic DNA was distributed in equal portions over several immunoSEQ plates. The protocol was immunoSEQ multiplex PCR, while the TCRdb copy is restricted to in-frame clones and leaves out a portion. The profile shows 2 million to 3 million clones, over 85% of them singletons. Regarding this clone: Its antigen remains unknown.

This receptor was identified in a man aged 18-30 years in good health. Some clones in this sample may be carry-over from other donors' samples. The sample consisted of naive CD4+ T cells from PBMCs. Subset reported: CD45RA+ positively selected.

CDR3 DNA sequence: TGTGCCAGCAGCCAAGTTCCGTCTAGCGGGACGTACGAGCAGTACTTC. Protein product: CASSQVPSSGTYEQYF. This sequence joins TRBV14 and TRBJ2-7, with 9 bases matching TRBD2. This CDR3 comprises 16 residues. Germline V gene data show CDR1 as SGHDN and CDR2 as FVKESK. The trim removed 1 base at V and 4 bases at J, leaving 8 bases unmatched.